These T cell receptor beta chains were read from a single sample in a study of blood T cell repertoires in COVID-19. Libraries were prepared by immunoSEQ multiplex PCR; TCRdb keeps only in-frame clonotypes and omits some of them. Among around 170,000 clones listed, over 80% were seen once. Specimen: peripheral blood. These receptors originate from a woman aged 60 to 75 with acute or convalescent COVID-19. Both conserved end residues are part of each CDR3. Each record gives: J gene, V gene, CDR3 protein.

J gene: TRBJ2-5; V gene: TRBV3-1/TRBV3-2; CDR3 protein: CASSQLFPSFGEETQYF
J gene: TRBJ2-7; V gene: TRBV4-3; CDR3 protein: CASSQSTTSGGSPLNEQYF
J gene: TRBJ2-3; V gene: TRBV5-1; CDR3 protein: CASSVTGLRTDTQYF
J gene: TRBJ1-3; V gene: TRBV5-8; CDR3 protein: CASSLPFSGNTIYF
J gene: TRBJ1-1; V gene: TRBV7-9; CDR3 protein: CASSFGGAEAFF
J gene: TRBJ2-3; V gene: TRBV5-1; CDR3 protein: CASAPGTDTQYF
J gene: TRBJ1-3; V gene: TRBV28; CDR3 protein: CASSYQGNTIYF
J gene: TRBJ2-2; V gene: TRBV3-1/TRBV3-2; CDR3 protein: CASSQRGANTGELFF
J gene: TRBJ1-6; V gene: TRBV5-1; CDR3 protein: CASSRQGARSYNSPLHF
J gene: TRBJ1-2; V gene: TRBV27; CDR3 protein: CASRRGANYGYTF
J gene: TRBJ1-5; V gene: TRBV7-8; CDR3 protein: CASSFRQGGQPQHF
J gene: TRBJ2-2; V gene: TRBV28; CDR3 protein: CASSRQGQGRTSNTGELFF
J gene: TRBJ2-5; V gene: TRBV5-6; CDR3 protein: CASSSFGPQETQYF
J gene: TRBJ2-7; V gene: TRBV15; CDR3 protein: CATSRDASGGNEQYF